This T cell receptor beta chain was captured by sequencing in a study of cytomegalovirus exposure and HLA in healthy donors. Primers for the PCR totalled 60 Vbeta and 13 Jbeta. Some clones are missing from TCRdb's copy, which holds only in-frame ones; the method was immunoSEQ multiplex PCR. Altogether 180,000 or so clones are present, 78% being singletons, with the ten largest covering approximately 2.6%. This sequence originates from a female donor in good health and CMV-seronegative. The source material was PBMCs.

Here the CDR3 DNA reads TGTGCCAGCAGTTACGCGGCGATAGCCGGGGAGCTGTTTTTT. Amino acids: CASSYAAIAGELFF. This chain connects TRBV6-5 to TRBJ2-2; D uncertain. The CDR3 extends over 14 amino acids. V was shortened by 2 bases and J by 6 bases, with 10 bases between the two germline ends. Germline-derived CDR1 and CDR2 are MNHEY and SVGAGI.